This T cell receptor beta chain originates from a study of blood T cell repertoires in COVID-19 (dated by TCRdb to between 2020 and 2021). For the study in its entirety: Collaborator samples came from the United States, Italy and Spain and covered acute and convalescent phases of COVID-19. The repertoires were made available in a free public database intended to serve as a resource for research on the immune response to SARS-CoV-2. The sample metadata nearly always contained a de-identified subject ID, COVID-19 status, age in years and sex. The dataset comprised deeply sampled blood TCRbeta repertoires from subjects exposed to, actively infected with, or recovered from COVID-19. The prospective study material was composed of cDNA or gDNA derived from T cells, B-cell-depleted T cells, or PBMCs. Where available, HLA class I and class II types were obtained from metadata supplied by the sample provider rather than from assay-based typing. The samples were drawn from two sources: the first 160 participants of the ongoing ImmuneRACE study, and 950 to 1,500 subjects contributed by 6 global collaborators. Results the study describes overall, beyond this receptor: The quantity of clinical and demographic metadata differed by source and by participant and was supplied without curation.

TCRbeta CDR3 regions were amplified from genomic DNA by means of the immunoSEQ Assay, a bias-controlled multiplex PCR. As for the authors' bioinformatics: The number of nucleated cells in each sample was estimated by amplification of reference gene primers within the assay. To quantify the absolute abundance of each unique TCRbeta CDR3 rearrangement, sequence reads were collapsed and filtered. For each sample, productive Simpson clonality was calculated as the square root of Simpson's diversity index over productive rearrangements. The clones in this table, taken by TCRdb from immuneACCESS, are in-frame only. Not every clone is retained; where verified, under half of the shortfall comes from an unresolved V gene, and the cause of the rest is unknown. Clone size and the V and J calls come from that table; the DNA yielded D and trimming. The sample data list about 180,000 clones, and 75% to 90% of these were observed just once. The ten most abundant clones make up more than 2.5% of the sample.

The germline V gene encodes CDR1 SGHRS and CDR2 YFSETQ. The CDR3 holds 16 amino acids from the cysteine to the phenylalanine. This entry keeps only the CDR3 DNA: 48 bases, framed from base 1. Between the V and J ends, shortened by 0 bases and 7 bases respectively, the junction contains 17 bases. The collaborating institutions used their own protocols to collect whole blood in K2EDTA tubes. For TCRbeta analysis, collaborator samples were shipped as frozen whole blood, as isolated PBMCs, or as DNA extracted from either sample type. As concerns this clone: Its binding antigen is unknown. No much larger clonotype is one base removed from it; base qualities were not supplied.

The sequenced sample was peripheral blood. This receptor was identified in a man in his sixties with acute or convalescent COVID-19. Recombination joined TRBV5-1 with TRBJ2-1; tentative D gene TRBD2, with 6 bases matching. In nucleotides, the sequence is TGCGCCAGCAGCTTGGCCCCTAGCGCCCCTTTGAATGAGCAGTTCTTC. Its protein product is CASSLAPSAPLNEQFF.